These T cell receptor beta chains were read from a single sample in a study of cytomegalovirus exposure and HLA in healthy donors. Data came from immunoSEQ multiplex PCR; TCRdb stores just in-frame clones and leaves some out. The data contain approximately 150,000 clones, approximately 57% of them singletons. Sequencing used PBMCs. These receptors all stem from a male donor in good health and CMV-seronegative. The CDR3 runs from the conserved cysteine through the conserved F or W. A D gene is named only where the DNA matches it firmly. Expanded clones get a size class; other rows say once, few or many, or leave the size out.

-,TRBJ2-7,-,TRBV5-4,CASRGGGQEYF,TGTGCCAGCAGGGGCGGGGGCCAGGAGTACTTC
once,TRBJ2-7,-,TRBV5-4,CASSFVGAGANYEQYF,TGTGCCAGCAGCTTTGTCGGGGCGGGGGCTAACTACGAGCAGTACTTC
few,TRBJ1-4,TRBD1,TRBV18,CASSFAGTGGEKLFF,TGTGCCAGCTCATTCGCCGGGACAGGGGGTGAAAAACTGTTTTTT
-,TRBJ1-1,TRBD1,TRBV5-1,CASSYGQGRNTEAFF,TGCGCCAGCAGCTACGGACAGGGGAGGAACACTGAAGCTTTCTTT
-,TRBJ2-7,TRBD2,TRBV5-4,CASSRTSGGAGEQYF,TGTGCCAGCAGTCGGACTAGCGGGGGGGCAGGCGAGCAGTACTTC
-,TRBJ2-1,TRBD1,TRBV6-5,CASSLDRDPYNEQFF,TGTGCCAGCAGTCTAGACAGGGATCCCTACAATGAGCAGTTCTTC
-,TRBJ2-3,-,TRBV6-5,CASSYSGWGADTQYF,TGTGCCAGCAGTTACTCCGGCTGGGGGGCAGATACGCAGTATTTT
-,TRBJ1-3,TRBD1,TRBV19,CASSPSQGVHSGNTIYF,TGTGCCAGTAGTCCGTCTCAGGGGGTCCACTCTGGAAACACCATATATTTT
-,TRBJ1-5,-,TRBV18,CASSFWQSNQPQHF,TGTGCCAGCTCTTTTTGGCAGTCGAATCAGCCCCAGCATTTT
few,TRBJ1-4,-,TRBV6-4,CASSVGTTTNEKLFF,TGTGCCAGCAGTGTCGGGACAACAACTAATGAAAAACTGTTTTTT
few,TRBJ1-2,-,TRBV18,CASSSRQASGYTF,TGTGCCAGCTCATCTCGACAGGCTAGTGGCTACACCTTC
-,TRBJ1-3,-,TRBV11-2,CASSLVAGVGNTIYF,TGTGCCAGCAGCTTAGTAGCAGGGGTTGGAAACACCATATATTTT
-,TRBJ2-2,TRBD2,TRBV9,CASSVGNTGGDTGELFF,TGTGCCAGCAGCGTAGGGAATACGGGGGGGGACACCGGGGAGCTGTTTTTT
-,TRBJ1-5,TRBD1,TRBV25-1,CASSEAGGNQPQHF,TGTGCCAGCAGTGAAGCAGGGGGGAATCAGCCCCAGCATTTT
-,TRBJ1-6,-,TRBV7-2,CASSLEAGVYNSPLHF,TGTGCCAGCAGCTTAGAGGCAGGGGTCTATAATTCACCCCTCCACTTT
-,TRBJ2-2,-,TRBV5-5,CASSTGHANTGELFF,TGTGCCAGCAGCACAGGGCACGCGAACACCGGGGAGCTGTTTTTT
few,TRBJ2-1,TRBD2,TRBV13,CASSLGRSGGSAYNEQFF,TGTGCCAGCAGCTTAGGCCGTTCGGGGGGGTCGGCCTACAATGAGCAGTTCTTC
few,TRBJ2-7,TRBD1,TRBV5-8,CASSSDRPASYEQYF,TGTGCCAGCAGCTCGGACAGGCCGGCTTCCTACGAGCAGTACTTC
few,TRBJ1-6,TRBD1,TRBV7-2,CASSLVSRTGAGNSPLHF,TGTGCCAGCAGCTTAGTCTCGAGGACAGGGGCTGGTAATTCACCCCTCCACTTT
-,TRBJ2-4,-,TRBV6-5,CASSSPIRGYIQYF,TGTGCCAGCAGCAGCCCAATCAGGGGTTACATTCAGTACTTC
few,TRBJ1-1,-,TRBV7-2,CASSTPGTPNTEAFF,TGTGCCAGCAGCACGCCAGGGACACCCAACACTGAAGCTTTCTTT
few,TRBJ2-5,-,TRBV9,CSSSVKGGAWETQYF,TGTTCCAGCAGCGTCAAGGGGGGGGCGTGGGAGACCCAGTACTTC
few,TRBJ2-1,TRBD2,TRBV6-7,CASVLWGGEQFF,TGTGCCAGCGTCCTTTGGGGGGGTGAGCAGTTCTTC
-,TRBJ2-1,-,TRBV7-9,CASSPLWHNEQFF,TGTGCCAGCAGCCCCCTCTGGCACAATGAGCAGTTCTTC
-,TRBJ1-5,TRBD1,TRBV7-9,CASSTGTGERGGQPQHF,TGTGCCAGCAGCACGGGGACAGGCGAGCGGGGCGGTCAGCCCCAGCATTTT
few,TRBJ2-5,TRBD2,TRBV7-8,CASSQAGGRGETQYF,TGTGCCAGCAGCCAAGCGGGGGGCCGGGGGGAGACCCAGTACTTC
-,TRBJ1-6,-,TRBV25-1,CASIDSGTYNSPLHF,TGTGCCAGCATCGATAGTGGGACTTATAATTCACCCCTCCACTTT
-,TRBJ2-7,TRBD2,TRBV2,CASSIAGGPGEQYF,TGTGCCAGCAGTATAGCGGGGGGGCCAGGAGAGCAGTACTTC
few,TRBJ2-7,-,TRBV6-1,CASSEGSASLYEQYF,TGTGCCAGCAGTGAAGGTAGCGCGTCCCTCTACGAGCAGTACTTC
-,TRBJ1-1,TRBD1,TRBV19,CASSIRTGWTEAFF,TGTGCCAGTAGTATTCGGACAGGGTGGACTGAAGCTTTCTTT
-,TRBJ2-3,TRBD2,TRBV28,CASSFSLRLAAFTDTQYF,TGTGCCAGCAGTTTTAGCCTACGACTAGCGGCTTTCACAGATACGCAGTATTTT
-,TRBJ2-4,TRBD2,TRBV7-9,CASSLRASGGAGNIQYF,TGTGCCAGCAGCTTACGGGCTAGCGGGGGGGCAGGAAACATTCAGTACTTC
-,TRBJ1-1,-,TRBV7-9,CASSTREFDTEAFF,TGTGCCAGCAGTACTAGGGAGTTCGACACTGAAGCTTTCTTT
-,TRBJ1-1,TRBD1,TRBV20-1,CSAPGQLEAFF,TGCAGTGCCCCGGGACAGCTTGAAGCTTTCTTT
-,TRBJ2-2,TRBD2,TRBV7-2,CASSPNSGANTGELFF,TGTGCCAGCAGCCCAAATAGCGGGGCTAACACCGGGGAGCTGTTTTTT
-,TRBJ2-7,-,TRBV18,CASSPVLTGFYEQYF,TGTGCCAGCTCACCAGTCCTAACAGGTTTCTACGAGCAGTACTTC
-,TRBJ1-5,-,TRBV28,CASTAPGGERYSNQPQHF,TGTGCCAGCACCGCCCCGGGGGGGGAAAGATATAGCAATCAGCCCCAGCATTTT
-,TRBJ2-2,TRBD2,TRBV2,CASSDWGGNTGELFF,TGTGCCAGCAGTGATTGGGGGGGGAACACCGGGGAGCTGTTTTTT
-,TRBJ2-3,-,TRBV4-3,CASSQELVSDTQYF,TGCGCCAGCAGCCAAGAACTAGTATCAGATACGCAGTATTTT
-,TRBJ1-3,-,TRBV21-1,CASSKGRTGSGNTIYF,TGTGCCAGCAGCAAAGGACGGACAGGCTCTGGAAACACCATATATTTT
once,TRBJ2-1,-,TRBV4-1,CASSQDQGISYNEQFF,TGCGCCAGCAGCCAAGATCAGGGAATATCCTACAATGAGCAGTTCTTC
-,TRBJ1-1,-,TRBV5-4,CASSLRGLGDTEAFF,TGTGCCAGCAGCTTGAGGGGGTTGGGGGACACTGAAGCTTTCTTT
few,TRBJ1-1,-,TRBV29-1,CSVLGHKVNTEAFF,TGCAGCGTTCTAGGCCACAAAGTGAACACTGAAGCTTTCTTT
-,TRBJ2-1,TRBD2,TRBV5-1,CASSLRGDSYNEQFF,TGCGCCAGCAGCTTACGGGGGGACTCCTACAATGAGCAGTTCTTC
few,TRBJ1-6,TRBD1,TRBV5-5,CASSNWTGGHSPLHF,TGTGCCAGCAGCAACTGGACAGGAGGACACTCACCCCTCCACTTT
-,TRBJ2-3,TRBD2,TRBV10-3,CAISGGGAGDTQYF,TGTGCCATCAGCGGCGGGGGGGCCGGGGATACGCAGTATTTT
-,TRBJ2-6,-,TRBV5-8,CASSLEGAGANVLTF,TGTGCCAGCAGCTTGGAGGGGGCTGGGGCCAACGTCCTGACTTTC
-,TRBJ2-1,TRBD2,TRBV7-3,CASSPGGGSSYNEQFF,TGTGCCAGCAGCCCGGGCGGGGGAAGCTCCTACAATGAGCAGTTCTTC
-,TRBJ1-5,TRBD1,TRBV10-3,CAIGQDVYSNQPQHF,TGTGCCATAGGACAGGACGTGTATAGCAATCAGCCCCAGCATTTT
-,TRBJ1-5,TRBD1,TRBV9,CASSAGQSNQPQHF,TGTGCCAGCAGCGCGGGACAGAGCAATCAGCCCCAGCATTTT
once,TRBJ1-5,TRBD1,TRBV6-6,CASRPGQITQPQHF,TGTGCCAGCAGGCCGGGACAGATCACTCAGCCCCAGCATTTT